These 21 T cell receptor beta chains were sequenced from one sample in a study of blood T cell repertoires in COVID-19. Libraries were prepared by immunoSEQ multiplex PCR; TCRdb keeps only in-frame clonotypes and omits some of them. Among hundreds of thousands of clones listed, 75% to 90% were seen once. The specimen sequenced was PBMCs or T cells enriched from blood (not recorded which). The receptors come from a man aged 30 to 45 who had recovered from COVID-19.

The J gene is TRBJ2-3, the V gene TRBV15; D is perhaps TRBD2 (6 bases). V lost 6 bases and J 4 bases, leaving 14 bases between the germline ends. This CDR3 is 14 amino acids long. Per germline, CDR1 LNHNV and CDR2 YYDKDF (reference sequence). This CDR3 reads CATRDPGGPDTQYF. The CDR3 coding sequence is TGTGCCACCAGAGACCCCGGGGGACCAGATACGCAGTATTTT.

The chain uses TRBV3-1 (or the pseudogene TRBV3-2) and TRBJ1-2, with D hard to call. Trimming cost V 1 base and J 3 bases, with 12 bases left between them. This CDR3 spans 15 amino acids. Looked up from germline, CDR1 is LGHDT and CDR2 is YNNKEL (reference sequence). The CDR3 coding sequence is TGTGCCAGCAGCCAAGTTGGAGCAGCGGACTATGGCTACACCTTC. It encodes CASSQVGAADYGYTF.

J is TRBJ1-2 and V is TRBV6-6; the D is unclear. CDR3 length: 14 amino acids. Trimming left V 4 bases short and J 4 bases short, with 13 bases between. CDR1 is MNHNY and CDR2 is SVGAGI in the germline V gene (reference sequence). The CDR3 loop is CASSSDMGTYGYTF. In nucleotides, the CDR3 is TGTGCCAGCAGTTCAGACATGGGTACCTATGGCTACACCTTC.

The chain joins TRBV5-6 to TRBJ2-1; TRBD1 aligns across 7 bases. The CDR3 extends over 12 amino acids. Germline CDR1 and CDR2: SGHDT and YYEEEE. With 4 bases clipped from V and 9 bases from J, the junction kept 4 bases outside the gene matches. The CDR3 region is CASSPTGTEQFF. CDR3 nucleotide sequence: TGTGCCAGCAGCCCGACAGGGACTGAGCAGTTCTTC. Supplemented by reference TRBV5-6 and TRBJ2-1, the full variable domain reads DAGVTQSPTHLIKTRGQQVTLRCSPKSGHDTVSWYQQALGQGPQFIFQYYEEEERQRGNFPDRFSGHQFPNYSSELNVNALLLGDSALYLCASSPTGTEQFFGPGTRLTVL.

The rearrangement links TRBV10-3 to TRBJ2-5; no firm D call. Germline CDR1 is ENHRY and CDR2 is SYGVKD. V shed 5 bases and J shed 1 base, with 8 bases lying between them. There are 13 residues in the CDR3. CDR3: CAISFGSQETQYF. CDR3 DNA: TGTGCCATCAGTTTTGGCAGCCAAGAGACCCAGTACTTC.

This chain connects TRBV29-1 to TRBJ2-3; the match to TRBD2 covers 7 bases. The V gene end was trimmed by 4 bases and the J gene end by 2 bases; junction bases not matched to a gene: 6. The CDR3 contains 14 residues. CDR1 and CDR2 (germline): SQVTM, ANQGSEA. The CDR3 reads CSVGRGLNTDTQYF. The DNA of the CDR3 is TGCAGCGTTGGTAGGGGACTAAACACAGATACGCAGTATTTT.

This clone was counted at least ten times. The chain employs TRBV6-5 and TRBJ1-3; 10 bases line up with TRBD1. Trimming removed 5 bases from V and 3 bases from J; junction bases left unmatched: 4. CDR3 length: 15 residues. Germline-derived CDR1 and CDR2 are MNHEY and SVGAGI. CDR3 residues: CASSRTGGGGNTIYF. As DNA, the CDR3 is TGTGCCAGCAGTAGGACAGGGGGAGGTGGAAACACCATATATTTT.

V usage is TRBV10-3 and J usage is TRBJ2-7; 9 nucleotides match TRBD1. V shed 8 bases, J shed 3 bases, and the junction held 2 bases outside the gene matches. This CDR3 has 12 amino acids. From germline, CDR1 is ENHRY and CDR2 SYGVKD. In DNA, the CDR3 is TGTGCCATCGGACAGGGGTACTACGAGCAGTACTTC. It translates to CAIGQGYYEQYF.

The chain carries TRBV10-1 and TRBJ2-2; TRBD2 matches at 8 bases. Germline trimming cut 5 bases from V and 4 bases from J; bases unmatched to any gene: 3. The CDR3 runs 14 residues. CDR1 is WNHNN, CDR2 SYGVQD, per germline (reference sequence). Written as DNA, the CDR3 is TGCGCCAGCAGTCGGGGGGGTTTCACCGGGGAGCTGTTTTTT. Translated: CASSRGGFTGELFF.

The V call is TRBV18, the J call TRBJ1-2; no clear D. The CDR3 has 13 amino acids. V lost 3 bases and J 4 bases, leaving 9 bases between the germline ends. Germline V gene data show CDR1 as KGHSH and CDR2 as LQKENI. The CDR3 loop reads CASSPTDTYGYTF. Written as DNA, the CDR3 is TGTGCCAGCTCACCCACAGATACCTATGGCTACACCTTC.

This sequence joins TRBV7-9 and TRBJ2-7; D remains ambiguous. V was cut by 4 bases and J by 2 bases, with 3 bases left in between. Germline V gene sequence: CDR1 SEHNR, CDR2 FQNEAQ (reference sequence). The CDR3 sequence is 11 residues long. CDR3 DNA: TGTGCCAGCAGCTCAGCCTACGAGCAGTACTTC. Its translation: CASSSAYEQYF.

As DNA, the CDR3 is TGTGCCAGCAGCTTGGCTAACAGGGGTGGCTACACCTTC. Amino acids: CASSLANRGGYTF. The chain recombines TRBV5-4 with TRBJ1-2, with 7 bases lining up with TRBD1. Germline V gene sequence: CDR1 SGHNT, CDR2 YYREEE (reference sequence). The CDR3 loop spans 13 amino acids. The J segment lost 7 bases and the V segment lost 0 bases, leaving 3 bases of the junction unmatched.

The rearrangement joins TRBV4-1 to TRBJ1-5; D is undetermined. The germline gives CDR1 MGHRA, CDR2 YSYEKL. The V gene lost 0 bases and the J gene lost 4 bases, with 4 bases spanning the gap. The CDR3 loop spans 13 amino acids. CDR3 region: CASSQDINQPQHF. CDR3 bases: TGCGCCAGCAGCCAAGATATAAATCAGCCCCAGCATTTT.

This clone appeared many times. The rearrangement uses TRBV4-1 and TRBJ2-1; 7 nucleotides agree with TRBD2. This CDR3 contains 18 residues. The junction had 17 bases not matched to a gene; V was cut back by 1 base and J by 8 bases. CDR1 and CDR2 from the germline V gene are MGHRA and YSYEKL. CDR3 DNA sequence: TGCGCCAGCAGCCAAGGAAATCTAATACGCGGGAGTGAGCATGAGCAGTTCTTC. Translation gives CASSQGNLIRGSEHEQFF.

The chain is built from TRBV5-6 and TRBJ1-1; perhaps TRBD1 as D (5 bases). This CDR3 spans 13 amino acids. Trimming took 3 bases from V and 8 from J, leaving 14 bases between them. CDR1 and CDR2 (germline): SGHDT, YYEEEE. CDR3 protein: CASSSGGGSEAFF. The CDR3 bases are TGTGCCAGCAGCTCAGGCGGGGGTTCCGAAGCTTTCTTT.

This chain connects TRBV14 to TRBJ2-5; D is uncertain. This CDR3 contains 13 residues. Germline-derived CDR1 and CDR2 are SGHDN and FVKESK. V lost 1 base to trimming and J lost 3 bases, with 6 bases between them. The CDR3 nucleotides read TGTGCCAGCAGCCAAGGCCGGGAAGAGACCCAGTACTTC. This encodes CASSQGREETQYF.

This chain connects TRBV10-3 to TRBJ1-5, with a tentative D call TRBD1 (5 bases). This CDR3 has 14 amino acids. V lost 4 bases and J 2 bases, leaving 9 bases between the germline ends. In germline, CDR1 is ENHRY, CDR2 SYGVKD. CDR3 nucleotide sequence: TGTGCCATCAGTGTGGAAGGGGGCAATCAGCCCCAGCATTTT. Its protein product is CAISVEGGNQPQHF.

This chain joins TRBV15 and TRBJ2-1, with D perhaps TRBD1 (5 bases). The CDR3 consists of 16 residues. Germline values: CDR1 LNHNV, CDR2 YYDKDF (reference sequence). V lost 4 bases and J 0 bases, leaving 13 bases between the germline ends. CDR3 sequence: CATSTIDRSSYNEQFF. The CDR3 nucleotides are TGTGCCACCAGCACAATAGACAGAAGCTCCTACAATGAGCAGTTCTTC.

This sequence joins TRBV7-8 and TRBJ2-2; the match to TRBD2 covers 10 bases. Trimming at V came to 5 bases and at J to 8 bases, leaving 8 bases not matched to a gene. This CDR3 has 15 amino acids. Per the germline V gene, CDR1 is SGHVS and CDR2 is FQNEAQ. This CDR3 is CASSPSGGPTGELFF. The CDR3 bases are TGTGCCAGCAGCCCTAGCGGGGGACCCACTGGGGAGCTGTTTTTT.

The chain is built from TRBV7-2 and TRBJ1-1, with 8 bases that match TRBD1. The J segment lost 5 bases and the V segment lost 4 bases, leaving 9 bases of the junction unmatched. The CDR3 runs 15 residues. Germline lookup yields CDR1 SGHTA and CDR2 FQGNSA. CDR3 sequence (DNA): TGTGCCAGCAGCTCGGACTATACAGGGGGAACTGAAGCTTTCTTT. Protein product: CASSSDYTGGTEAFF.

The chain employs TRBV9 and TRBJ1-1, with a possible D match to TRBD1 (5 bases). The CDR3 is 14 amino acids. V was shortened by 5 bases and J by 4 bases, with 15 bases between the two germline ends. From germline, CDR1 is SGDLS and CDR2 YYNGEE. The CDR3 protein is CASRATEGSTEAFF. The DNA for the CDR3 is TGTGCCAGCAGGGCCACGGAGGGGAGCACTGAAGCTTTCTTT.